What follows are 18 T cell receptor beta chains derived from one specimen sequenced in a study of T cells in Graves' hyperthyroidism and ophthalmopathy. TCR beta CDR3 regions were amplified from RNA transcripts. HTBI primers drove first-round RT-PCR of the TCR CDR3. TCRdb re-analysed the multiplex PCR reads in MiXCR, keeping a single row per CDR3 protein. The repertoire consists of fewer than 350,000 distinct CDR3 sequences, with roughly 19% occurring once and the leading ten covering less than 40%. The sequenced sample was blood. Receptor source: a man aged 45-60 years with Graves' ophthalmopathy.

This clonotype was found a few times. The V call is TRBV11-2, the J call TRBJ1-3; possible D gene TRBD1, 5 bases. CDR1 SGHAT and CDR2 FQNNGV come from the germline V gene. The germline V and J ends were trimmed by 4 bases and 2 bases, with 15 bases remaining between them. This CDR3 comprises 16 residues. CDR3 sequence: CASSSLREKPGNTIYF. CDR3 in DNA: TGTGCCAGCAGCTCCCTCAGGGAGAAGCCTGGAAACACCATATATTTT.

The chain employs TRBV2 and TRBJ2-2, with TRBD2 matching 14 bases. The CDR3 length is 17 residues. CDR1 is SNHLY, CDR2 FYNNEI, per germline. The J segment lost 5 bases and the V segment lost 7 bases, leaving 9 bases of the junction unmatched. This CDR3 reads CASIGGTSGRGTGELFF. CDR3 bases: TGTGCCAGCATCGGCGGGACTAGCGGGAGAGGGACCGGGGAGCTGTTTTTT.

This clonotype was seen many times. The rearrangement joins TRBV4-1 to TRBJ2-7; D possibly corresponds to TRBD2 (6 bases). The CDR3 totals 16 residues. Trimming cost V 1 base and J 2 bases, with 15 bases left between them. CDR1 is MGHRA and CDR2 is YSYEKL in the germline V gene. The CDR3 bases are TGCGCCAGCAGCCAAGGGGGCTCTAGCGTTGCCTACGAGCAGTACTTC. Translated, it gives CASSQGGSSVAYEQYF.

This chain connects TRBV15 to TRBJ2-1, with 8 bases identical to TRBD2. The CDR3 has 16 amino acids. Germline V CDR1 and CDR2: LNHNV, YYDKDF (reference sequence). The trim removed 4 bases at V and 0 bases at J, leaving 5 bases unmatched. The CDR3 DNA is TGTGCCACCAGCATTTTAGCGGGGAGCTCCTACAATGAGCAGTTCTTC. Translated, it gives CATSILAGSSYNEQFF.

This clonotype has more than one count but fewer than ten. The rearrangement joins TRBV5-6 to TRBJ2-7; 7 nucleotides match TRBD2. Germline CDR1 SGHDT, CDR2 YYEEEE. The CDR3 loop spans 15 amino acids. V shed 0 bases, J shed 4 bases, and the junction held 7 bases outside the gene matches. CDR3 DNA: TGTGCCAGCAGCTTGGTCGGCAGGGAGGGGTACGAGCAGTACTTC. The encoded protein is CASSLVGREGYEQYF.

This clonotype was observed many times. The chain joins TRBV20-1 to TRBJ2-7; possibly TRBD2 for D (6 bases). This CDR3 has 15 amino acids. The germline V gene has CDR1 DFQATT and CDR2 SNEGSKA (reference sequence). Trimming removed 0 bases at V and 3 bases at J, with 15 bases between. CDR3: CSARDPQRAYYEQYF. The CDR3 nucleotides read TGCAGTGCTAGAGATCCCCAGCGGGCTTACTACGAGCAGTACTTC.

This clonotype was recorded at least ten times. The chain recombines TRBV28 with TRBJ2-1; no clear D gene. CDR3 length: 13 amino acids. V lost 6 bases to trimming and J lost 4 bases, with 10 bases between them. Germline V lookup: CDR1 MDHEN, CDR2 SYDVKM. The CDR3 nucleotides are TGTGCCAGCAGACGTACTGAGTACAATGAGCAGTTCTTC. It translates to CASRRTEYNEQFF.

The chain is built from TRBV5-1 and TRBJ2-1; D gene unclear. Trimming cost V 0 bases and J 5 bases, with 3 bases left between them. Per the germline V gene, CDR1 is SGHRS and CDR2 is YFSETQ. CDR3 length: 12 amino acids. This CDR3 reads CASSLEDNEQFF. CDR3 nucleotide sequence: TGCGCCAGCAGCTTGGAGGACAATGAGCAGTTCTTC.

This clonotype has at least ten counts. The J gene is TRBJ2-1, the V gene TRBV5-1; D gene unclear. CDR3 size: 12 residues. Germline lookup yields CDR1 SGHRS and CDR2 YFSETQ. Trimming pared 0 bases from V and 7 bases from J, leaving 5 bases between. CDR3 amino acids: CASSLEMNEQFF. The CDR3 region has the DNA TGCGCCAGCAGCTTGGAAATGAATGAGCAGTTCTTC.

In this sample, this clonotype turned up a few times. The chain combines TRBV20-1 with TRBJ2-5, with 7 nucleotides matching TRBD1. The length of the CDR3 is 13 residues. Germline-derived CDR1 and CDR2 are DFQATT and SNEGSKA (reference sequence). With 1 base clipped from V and 3 bases from J, the junction kept 2 bases outside the gene matches. This CDR3 is CSARATGKETQYF. The CDR3 coding sequence is TGCAGTGCTAGAGCGACAGGGAAAGAGACCCAGTACTTC.

The chain joins TRBV13 to TRBJ2-1, with TRBD1 matching 9 bases. V lost 4 bases to trimming and J lost 9 bases; unmatched junction nucleotides: 19. Germline lookup yields CDR1 PRHDT and CDR2 FYEKMQ (reference sequence). CDR3 length equals 18 residues. CDR3 amino acids: CASSSWTGDSLGSGEQFF. The CDR3 region has the DNA TGTGCCAGCAGCTCATGGACAGGGGACTCCCTAGGTAGCGGTGAGCAGTTCTTC.

This clonotype was counted only a few times. This chain joins TRBV28 and TRBJ2-5, with unresolved D. Trimming cost V 6 bases and J 0 bases, with 8 bases left between them. The V gene's germline CDR1 is MDHEN and CDR2 SYDVKM. The CDR3 is 13 amino acids. The DNA of the CDR3 is TGTGCCAGCAGGCGTCAGAACCAAGAGACCCAGTACTTC. Translated, it gives CASRRQNQETQYF.

There are many counts of this clonotype. The chain recombines TRBV7-2 with TRBJ2-3; no firm D call. Germline V gene lookup returns CDR1 SGHTA and CDR2 FQGNSA. The length of the CDR3 is 12 residues. Trimming stripped 2 bases from V and 8 bases from J, with 8 bases between. Here the CDR3 DNA reads TGTGCCAGCAGCTTACCCTATGCTACGCAGTATTTT. It specifies CASSLPYATQYF.

The table lists this clonotype with many counts. This chain connects TRBV20-1 to TRBJ2-7; 8 nucleotides line up with TRBD2. The CDR3 sequence is 14 residues long. V lost 2 bases to trimming and J lost 3 bases; unmatched junction nucleotides: 6. The V gene's germline CDR1 is DFQATT and CDR2 SNEGSKA (reference sequence). As DNA, the CDR3 is TGCAGTGCTAGAACAGGACTAGCCGGCTACGAGCAGTACTTC. It codes for CSARTGLAGYEQYF.

A remark on this clonotype: A much larger clone is a single base away; this may be a read error. This rearrangement joins TRBV30 to TRBJ2-7; maybe TRBD1 (5 bases). This CDR3 contains 11 residues. The V gene's germline CDR1 is GTSNPN and CDR2 SVGIG (reference sequence). Written as DNA, the CDR3 is TGTGCCTGGAGGCAGGGCTACGGGCAGTACTTC. Its translation: CAWRQGYGQYF. The entire variable domain, with the rest obtained from reference TRBV30 and TRBJ2-7, is as follows: SQTIHQWPATLVQPVGSPLSLECTVEGTSNPNLYWYRQAAGRGLQLLFYSVGIGQISSEVPQNLSASRPQDRQFILSSKKLLLSDSGFYLCAWRQGYGQYFGPGTRLTVT.

This chain joins TRBV29-1 and TRBJ2-5; D is perhaps TRBD2 (7 bases). The CDR3 extends over 13 amino acids. Germline CDR1 is SQVTM and CDR2 is ANQGSEA. The CDR3 region is CITRGAGEETQYF. The CDR3 bases are TGCATCACAAGGGGGGCGGGAGAGGAGACCCAGTACTTC.

In the case of this clonotype: A read error may explain this, as a much larger clone is one base away. This chain joins TRBV7-9 and TRBJ2-7; D is perhaps TRBD2 (5 bases). The V gene's germline CDR1 is SEHNR and CDR2 FQNEAQ (reference sequence). CDR3 length equals 14 residues. The CDR3 DNA is TGTGCCAGCAGCTTCTGGGGAGACGAGTACGGGCAGTACTTC. It encodes CASSFWGDEYGQYF.

This clonotype was seen ten or more times. The rearrangement uses TRBV20-1 and TRBJ2-1, with TRBD2 identical over 9 bases. The trim removed 5 bases at V and 8 bases at J, leaving 10 bases unmatched. This CDR3 comprises 14 residues. Per the germline V gene, CDR1 is DFQATT and CDR2 is SNEGSKA (reference sequence). As DNA, the CDR3 is TGCAGTGCTGTTAGCGGGAGTTTGTTGGATGAGCAGTTCTTC. Its protein product is CSAVSGSLLDEQFF.